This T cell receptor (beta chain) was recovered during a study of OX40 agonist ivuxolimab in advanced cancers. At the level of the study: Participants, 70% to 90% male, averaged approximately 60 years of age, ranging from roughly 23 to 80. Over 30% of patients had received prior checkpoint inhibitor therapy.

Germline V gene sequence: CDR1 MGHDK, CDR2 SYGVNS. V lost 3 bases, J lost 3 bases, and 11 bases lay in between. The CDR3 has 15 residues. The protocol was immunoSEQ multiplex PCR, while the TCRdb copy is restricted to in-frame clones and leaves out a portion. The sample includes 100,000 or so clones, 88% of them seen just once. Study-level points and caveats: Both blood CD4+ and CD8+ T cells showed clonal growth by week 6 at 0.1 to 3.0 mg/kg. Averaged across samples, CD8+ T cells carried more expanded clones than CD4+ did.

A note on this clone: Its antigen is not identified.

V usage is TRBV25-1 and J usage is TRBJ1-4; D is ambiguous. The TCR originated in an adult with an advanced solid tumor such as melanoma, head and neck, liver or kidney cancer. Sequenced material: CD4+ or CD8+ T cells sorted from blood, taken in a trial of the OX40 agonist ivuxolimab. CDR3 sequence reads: CASSEAGRSNEKLFF. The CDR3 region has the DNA TGTGCCAGCAGTGAGGCTGGTCGGTCTAATGAAAAACTGTTTTTT.